These 15 T cell receptor beta chains were sequenced from one sample in a study of CD8+CD57+ T cells in acquired aplastic anemia. Individuals selected for sequencing had exhibited CD8+CD57+ cell expansion on flow cytometry. The use of genomic DNA as template underpinned the TCR beta VDJ and CDR3 profiling. TCRdb recomputed calls from the reads with MiXCR, one row per CDR3 protein. The sample holds 150,000 to 200,000 distinct CDR3 sequences; almost 50% are singletons and the top ten take approximately 13%. Specimen: sorted CD4+, CD8+, or CD8+CD57+ T cells (not recorded which) from PBMCs. These receptors all stem from a human donor with aplastic anemia.

The chain is built from TRBV4-3 and TRBJ1-2, with TRBD1 identical over 8 bases. V was pared by 0 bases and J by 4 bases, with 7 bases of the junction left unmatched. CDR3 length: 16 amino acids. Germline CDR1 LGHNA, CDR2 YSLEER. The CDR3 spells CASSQDRGQASYGYTF. CDR3 nucleotide sequence: TGCGCCAGCAGCCAAGATCGGGGACAGGCCTCCTATGGCTACACCTTC.

This clonotype was found many times. The rearrangement links TRBV10-3 to TRBJ1-5; D possibly corresponds to TRBD1 (5 bases). This CDR3 has 14 amino acids. Germline CDR1 and CDR2: ENHRY and SYGVKD. V was trimmed by 5 bases and J by 1 base, leaving 9 bases between them. The CDR3 spells CAISPRDSNQPQHF. In nucleotides, the CDR3 is TGTGCCATCAGTCCCAGGGACAGCAATCAGCCCCAGCATTTT.

The rearrangement uses TRBV24-1 and TRBJ2-1; unclear D gene. V shed 3 bases and J shed 7 bases, with 15 bases lying between them. The CDR3 is made up of 15 amino acids. The V gene's germline CDR1 is KGHDR and CDR2 SFDVKD. The CDR3 nucleotides read TGTGCCACCAGTGATGGGGTTGGGTACATAAATGAGCAGTTCTTC. Residues: CATSDGVGYINEQFF.

Note on this clonotype: A much larger clone sits a single nucleotide away, making a read error possible. The chain recombines TRBV4-2 with TRBJ2-5, with 9 bases identical to TRBD2. CDR1 and CDR2 (germline): LGHNA, YNFKEQ. This CDR3 is built from 14 residues. The V segment lost 2 bases and the J segment 5 bases; nucleotides outside the gene matches: 3. For the CDR3, the DNA is TGTGCCAGCAGCCAACCTAGCGGGGTGGAGACCCAGTACTTC. Protein: CASSQPSGVETQYF.

This chain joins TRBV24-1 and TRBJ1-1; 10 positions agree with TRBD1. V shed 5 bases and J 1 base; nucleotides not matched to a gene: 3. This CDR3 is built from 15 residues. The germline V gene encodes CDR1 KGHDR and CDR2 SFDVKD. CDR3 sequence: CATSGDRGANTEAFF. In DNA, the CDR3 is TGTGCCACCAGTGGGGACAGGGGTGCGAACACTGAAGCTTTCTTT.

The rearrangement joins TRBV29-1 to TRBJ2-7, with D unresolved. V was cut by 8 bases and J by 2 bases, with 16 bases left in between. Germline V lookup: CDR1 SQVTM, CDR2 ANQGSEA. The CDR3 runs 13 residues. The CDR3 DNA sequence: TGCAGCTTCCTCTCGACCGAGACCTACGAGCAGTACTTC. The encoded protein is CSFLSTETYEQYF.

As regards this clonotype: Sequence at one end of the junction differs from germline and may be a read error. The V call is TRBV10-1, the J call TRBJ2-7; D ambiguous. The CDR3 extends over 11 amino acids. Per germline, CDR1 WNHNN and CDR2 SYGVQD (reference sequence). The CDR3 reads CASSEGLKQHF. CDR3 DNA sequence: TGCGCCAGCAGTGAGGGTTTAAAGCAGCACTTC.

This chain connects TRBV10-3 to TRBJ2-4, with a tentative D call TRBD2 (5 bases). CDR3 length: 14 amino acids. Germline assignment: CDR1 ENHRY and CDR2 SYGVKD. Trimming cost V 6 bases and J 2 bases, with 11 bases left between them. CDR3 nucleotide sequence: TGTGCCATCAGGGAAGACGGGACCAAAAACATTCAGTACTTC. It translates to CAIREDGTKNIQYF.

There are many counts of this clonotype. The chain uses TRBV20-1 and TRBJ1-1, with D possibly TRBD1 on 6 matching bases. Germline assignment: CDR1 DFQATT and CDR2 SNEGSKA (reference sequence). V was trimmed by 5 bases and J by 7 bases, leaving 11 bases between them. The CDR3 totals 11 residues. In nucleotides, the CDR3 is TGCAGTGCTGGGGGGCACCTTGAAGCTTTCTTT. Its protein product is CSAGGHLEAFF.

Worth noting for this clonotype: At one of its ends the junction is not consistent with the germline gene, which may arise from a read error. The chain recombines TRBV15 with TRBJ2-1; D is possibly TRBD2 (5 bases). The end of the DNA aligns better with TRBJ2-7, so the J call may be wrong. Germline V gene sequence: CDR1 LNHNV, CDR2 YYDKDF (reference sequence). CDR3 length equals 12 residues. The chain's CDR3 is CVTSRGNNEQYF. The CDR3 nucleotides are TGTGTCACCAGCAGAGGGAACAATGAGCAGTACTTC.

The chain is built from TRBV20-1 and TRBJ1-4; 7 bases agree with TRBD1. CDR1 and CDR2 (germline): DFQATT, SNEGSKA (reference sequence). The CDR3 has 12 amino acids. J was trimmed by 17 bases and V by 0 bases; bases with no gene match: 9. CDR3 nucleotides: TGCAGTGCTAGAGACGGGATGGGACAGCGATTTTTT. It is translated as CSARDGMGQRFF.

Regarding this clonotype: A clone one base away is much larger, so this may be a read error. A read error is likely, as this CDR3 ends without the conserved phenylalanine or tryptophan. The chain joins TRBV20-1 to TRBJ2-2; D is possibly TRBD1 (5 bases). V was pared by 0 bases and J by 0 bases, with 11 bases between. This CDR3 region has 16 residues. Per germline, CDR1 DFQATT and CDR2 SNEGSKA (reference sequence). CDR3 coding DNA: TGCAGTGCTAGAGACCCGACAGTCGCGAACACCGGGGAGCTGTTTTCT. Amino acid sequence: CSARDPTVANTGELFS.

The chain combines TRBV4-1 with TRBJ1-1, with D hard to call. This CDR3 region has 14 residues. The V gene lost 0 bases and the J gene lost 10 bases, with 15 bases spanning the gap. The V gene's germline CDR1 is MGHRA and CDR2 YSYEKL. The CDR3 region is CASSQELWGDGAFF. CDR3 nucleotides: TGCGCCAGCAGCCAAGAACTTTGGGGTGACGGAGCTTTCTTT.

This clonotype was picked up many times. The chain employs TRBV4-1 and TRBJ2-7; 9 bases line up with TRBD1. CDR1 is MGHRA, CDR2 YSYEKL, per germline. This CDR3 contains 16 residues. The V segment lost 2 bases and the J segment 3 bases; nucleotides outside the gene matches: 8. CDR3 loop: CASSQMPGQGDYEQYF. The CDR3 DNA sequence: TGCGCCAGCAGCCAAATGCCGGGACAGGGCGACTACGAGCAGTACTTC.

This clonotype was counted many times. The chain couples TRBV12-3 or TRBV12-4 to TRBJ1-1; D is uncertain. The CDR3 contains 14 residues. Trimming cost V 6 bases and J 6 bases, with 17 bases left between them. The CDR3 DNA sequence: TGTGCCAGCAGAACGCCGGGAGTATTAGCTGAAGCTTTCTTT. This translates into CASRTPGVLAEAFF.